This is a list of T cell receptor beta chains from one sample in a study of blood T cell repertoires in COVID-19. The method was immunoSEQ multiplex PCR; TCRdb's version includes in-frame clones alone and lacks a portion of them. The repertoire holds about 51,000 clones, with about nine tenths as singletons. The sequenced sample consisted of peripheral blood. These receptors originate from a man aged 50 to 60 with active COVID-19. Both conserved end residues are part of each CDR3. Fields, in order: clone size, V gene, J gene, D gene, CDR3 protein, CDR3 DNA. The D gene is left open where the match is weak. The size field is filled for only some rows; it gives once, few, many or a size class.

once	TRBV5-1	TRBJ2-7	TRBD1	CASSYDRGGPLDEQYF	TGCGCCAGCAGCTACGACAGGGGGGGGCCCCTGGACGAGCAGTACTTC
-	TRBV13	TRBJ2-7	-	CASSLAGFHEQYF	TGTGCCAGCAGCTTAGCTGGCTTCCACGAGCAGTACTTC
-	TRBV5-6	TRBJ1-3	-	CASSFLVLSRENTIYF	TGTGCCAGCAGCTTCCTGGTGCTGAGTAGGGAGAACACCATATATTTT
once	TRBV5-1	TRBJ2-1	-	CASSSGNEQFF	TGCGCCAGCAGCTCCGGGAATGAGCAGTTCTTC
few	TRBV6-2/TRBV6-3	TRBJ2-7	TRBD2	CASSYSSGGPYEQYF	TGTGCCAGCAGTTACTCGAGCGGGGGGCCTTACGAGCAGTACTTC
-	TRBV24-1	TRBJ2-5	TRBD1	CATAESGRGKETQYF	TGTGCCACCGCCGAGAGTGGCAGGGGGAAAGAGACCCAGTACTTC
-	TRBV7-2	TRBJ2-7	-	CASSAQGYEQYF	TGTGCCAGCAGTGCTCAGGGGTACGAGCAGTACTTC
-	TRBV5-1	TRBJ2-7	TRBD1	CASSGGQGHYEQYF	TGCGCCAGCAGCGGGGGACAGGGACACTACGAGCAGTACTTC
-	TRBV4-1	TRBJ2-4	-	CASRETLLAKNIQYF	TGCGCCAGCCGGGAGACTCTTTTAGCCAAAAACATTCAGTACTTC
-	TRBV10-3	TRBJ2-5	TRBD2	CAISMSGRETQYF	TGTGCCATCAGCATGTCCGGGAGGGAGACCCAGTACTTC
-	TRBV4-2	TRBJ2-2	TRBD2	CASSRYFSGSIGTGELFF	TGTGCCAGCAGCCGATATTTTAGCGGGAGTATTGGCACCGGGGAGCTGTTTTTT
-	TRBV29-1	TRBJ1-1	-	CSALAGGIGPEAFF	TGCAGCGCCCTTGCGGGGGGGATAGGCCCTGAAGCTTTCTTT
-	TRBV5-6	TRBJ2-5	-	CASSLGAVSETQYF	TGTGCCAGCAGCTTGGGGGCCGTTTCGGAGACCCAGTACTTC
-	TRBV6-5	TRBJ2-7	TRBD1	CASSYSGQSYEQYF	TGTGCCAGCAGTTACTCGGGACAGTCCTACGAGCAGTACTTC
-	TRBV2	TRBJ1-2	TRBD1	CASRDSDRGVYGYTF	TGTGCCAGCAGGGACTCGGACAGGGGAGTCTATGGCTACACCTTC
-	TRBV12-3/TRBV12-4	TRBJ2-7	-	CASAINVYEQYF	TGTGCCTCTGCGATTAACGTCTACGAGCAGTACTTC
-	TRBV3-1/TRBV3-2	TRBJ1-6	TRBD1	CASSPWDRVNNSPLHF	TGTGCCAGCAGTCCCTGGGACAGGGTGAATAATTCACCCCTCCACTTT
-	TRBV30	TRBJ2-7	TRBD1	CAWSIQGPYEQYF	TGTGCCTGGAGCATACAGGGGCCCTACGAGCAGTACTTC
once	TRBV6-2/TRBV6-3	TRBJ2-1	-	CASSYLALSSYNEQFF	TGTGCCAGCAGTTATTTAGCGCTGAGCTCCTACAATGAGCAGTTCTTC
-	TRBV5-1	TRBJ2-1	TRBD2	CASSPMGLAGGEQFF	TGCGCCAGCAGCCCGATGGGACTAGCGGGAGGGGAGCAGTTCTTC
-	TRBV10-3	TRBJ2-5	-	CAISGGGQETQYF	TGTGCCATCAGTGGGGGCGGCCAAGAGACCCAGTACTTC
-	TRBV5-1	TRBJ2-7	-	CASSLQFTGRYEQYF	TGCGCCAGCAGCTTGCAGTTTACAGGGAGATACGAGCAGTACTTC
-	TRBV9	TRBJ2-2	TRBD1	CASSVGDRDTGELFF	TGTGCCAGCAGCGTCGGAGACAGGGACACCGGGGAGCTGTTTTTT
few	TRBV2	TRBJ1-5	TRBD1	CASSPQGAGQPQHF	TGTGCCAGCAGTCCCCAGGGGGCAGGGCAGCCCCAGCATTTT
-	TRBV14	TRBJ2-7	-	CASRLTGGAYEQYF	TGTGCCAGCAGGCTCACAGGAGGGGCCTACGAGCAGTACTTC
-	TRBV7-2	TRBJ2-5	TRBD2	CASSLWLAGAGAQYF	TGTGCCAGCAGCTTATGGTTAGCGGGGGCTGGGGCCCAGTACTTC
-	TRBV5-1	TRBJ2-7	TRBD2	CASAASGGSSYEQYF	TGCGCCAGCGCCGCTAGCGGGGGGAGCTCCTACGAGCAGTACTTC
once	TRBV9	TRBJ2-6	-	CASSVASYSGANVLTF	TGTGCCAGCAGCGTAGCTTCTTACTCTGGGGCCAACGTCCTGACTTTC
-	TRBV9	TRBJ1-2	-	CASSPGLGTNYGYTF	TGTGCCAGCAGCCCCGGACTGGGTACTAACTATGGCTACACCTTC
-	TRBV6-4	TRBJ2-3	-	CASSDWRGDTQYF	TGTGCCAGCAGTGATTGGAGGGGAGATACGCAGTATTTT
-	TRBV7-2	TRBJ2-7	-	CATSGGGGSYEQYF	TGTGCCACCTCTGGGGGCGGGGGTTCCTACGAGCAGTACTTC
-	TRBV7-2	TRBJ1-5	TRBD1	CASSSTGKGNQPQHF	TGTGCCAGCAGCTCGACAGGGAAGGGCAATCAGCCCCAGCATTTT
-	TRBV5-1	TRBJ2-2	TRBD1	CASSLTPGQGAGELFF	TGCGCCAGCAGCTTGACTCCGGGACAGGGGGCCGGGGAGCTGTTTTTT
-	TRBV7-9	TRBJ2-5	TRBD1	CASSLGDRGQVGTQYF	TGTGCCAGCAGCTTAGGAGACAGGGGGCAGGTCGGGACCCAGTACTTC
-	TRBV20-1	TRBJ2-1	-	CSASSRGDEQFF	TGCAGTGCTAGTTCCAGGGGAGATGAGCAGTTCTTC
-	TRBV13	TRBJ2-1	-	CASSVGTYSYNEQFF	TGTGCCAGCAGCGTCGGGACATACTCCTACAATGAGCAGTTCTTC
-	TRBV5-6	TRBJ2-7	TRBD1	CASSRPTGGIYEQYF	TGTGCCAGCAGCCGGCCGACAGGGGGTATTTACGAGCAGTACTTC
-	TRBV4-1	TRBJ2-1	TRBD2	CASSPTSGRGEQFF	TGCGCCAGCAGCCCGACTAGCGGGAGGGGTGAGCAGTTCTTC
-	TRBV9	TRBJ2-3	-	CASSVGVSLSTDTQYF	TGTGCCAGCAGCGTAGGGGTTAGCCTTAGCACAGATACGCAGTATTTT
once	TRBV6-5	TRBJ2-7	TRBD1	CASNRQGLTYEQYF	TGTGCCAGCAATCGACAGGGCCTGACCTACGAGCAGTACTTC
-	TRBV5-1	TRBJ1-4	-	CASRLVGTIDEKLFF	TGCGCCAGCAGACTAGTCGGGACAATTGATGAAAAACTGTTTTTT
-	TRBV20-1	TRBJ1-5	-	CSASLGPNQPQHF	TGCAGTGCTAGTTTGGGGCCCAATCAGCCCCAGCATTTT
-	TRBV5-1	TRBJ2-2	-	CASSPTSAGELFF	TGCGCCAGCAGCCCGACGAGCGCGGGGGAGCTGTTTTTT
once	TRBV11-2	TRBJ2-1	TRBD1	CASSLAPQGFDNEQFF	TGTGCCAGCAGCTTAGCACCACAGGGGTTCGACAATGAGCAGTTCTTC
-	TRBV5-1	TRBJ2-2	TRBD1	CASSPQGAGGELFF	TGCGCCAGCAGCCCACAGGGGGCCGGCGGGGAGCTGTTTTTT
-	TRBV7-9	TRBJ1-1	-	CASSLAAGAGGGRTEAFF	TGTGCCAGCAGCTTAGCGGCGGGGGCCGGTGGGGGAAGGACTGAAGCTTTCTTT
-	TRBV11-2	TRBJ2-1	TRBD2	CASSLGREAEVEQFF	TGTGCCAGCAGCTTAGGGCGGGAGGCCGAAGTTGAGCAGTTCTTC
-	TRBV30	TRBJ2-7	TRBD1	CACGTAYEQYF	TGTGCCTGCGGGACAGCCTACGAGCAGTACTTC
once	TRBV6-1	TRBJ1-1	-	CASSEPAHPGDTEAFF	TGTGCCAGCAGTGAACCCGCTCATCCCGGGGACACTGAAGCTTTCTTT
-	TRBV3-1/TRBV3-2	TRBJ1-3	-	CASSQRGGSGSGNTIYF	TGTGCCAGCAGCCAAAGGGGGGGGAGCGGCTCTGGAAACACCATATATTTT
-	TRBV12-3/TRBV12-4	TRBJ1-4	-	CASSLLAPEKLFF	TGTGCCAGCAGCCTTTTGGCCCCGGAAAAACTGTTTTTT
-	TRBV3-1/TRBV3-2	TRBJ1-1	TRBD1	CASRWTGNTEAFF	TGTGCCAGCAGGTGGACAGGGAACACTGAAGCTTTCTTT